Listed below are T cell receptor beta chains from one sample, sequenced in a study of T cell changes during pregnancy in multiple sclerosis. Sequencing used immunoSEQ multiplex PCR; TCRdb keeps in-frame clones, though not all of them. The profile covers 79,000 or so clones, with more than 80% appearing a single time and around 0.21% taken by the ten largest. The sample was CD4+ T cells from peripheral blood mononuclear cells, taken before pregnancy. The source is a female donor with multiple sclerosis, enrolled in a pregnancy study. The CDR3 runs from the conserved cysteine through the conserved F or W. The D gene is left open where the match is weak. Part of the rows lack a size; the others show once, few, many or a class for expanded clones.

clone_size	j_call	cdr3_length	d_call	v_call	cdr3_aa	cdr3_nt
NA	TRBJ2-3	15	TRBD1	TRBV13	CASSSRGSSTDTQYF	TGTGCCAGCAGCTCCAGGGGGTCGAGCACAGATACGCAGTATTTT
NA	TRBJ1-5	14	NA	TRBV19	CASSIGQPNQPQHF	TGTGCCAGTAGTATCGGACAGCCGAATCAGCCCCAGCATTTT
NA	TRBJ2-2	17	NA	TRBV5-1	CASSYPDTYANTGELFF	TGCGCCAGCAGCTATCCGGACACTTATGCGAACACCGGGGAGCTGTTTTTT
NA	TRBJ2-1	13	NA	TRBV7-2	CASSERVGNEQFF	TGTGCCAGCAGCGAGCGGGTAGGCAATGAGCAGTTCTTC
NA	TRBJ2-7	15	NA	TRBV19	CASSPTDRTSYEQYF	TGTGCCAGTAGTCCCACAGACCGTACCTCCTACGAGCAGTACTTC
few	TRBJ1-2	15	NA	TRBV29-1	CSVEDARQNNYGYTF	TGCAGCGTTGAAGATGCCCGCCAGAATAACTATGGCTACACCTTC
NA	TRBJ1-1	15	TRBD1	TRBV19	CASSISGTENTEAFF	TGTGCCAGTAGTATTTCCGGGACAGAGAACACTGAAGCTTTCTTT
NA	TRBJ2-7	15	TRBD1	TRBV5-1	CASSPGTGGFDEQYF	TGCGCCAGCAGCCCCGGGACAGGGGGCTTCGACGAGCAGTACTTC
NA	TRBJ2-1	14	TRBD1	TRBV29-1	CSVPRQGVAGEQFF	TGCAGCGTCCCCCGACAGGGGGTAGCGGGTGAGCAGTTCTTC
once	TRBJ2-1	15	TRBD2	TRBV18	CASSPAGGPRNEQFF	TGTGCCAGCTCCCCAGCGGGGGGGCCTCGGAATGAGCAGTTCTTC
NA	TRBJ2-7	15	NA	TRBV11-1	CASSAEVAGYSEQYF	TGTGCCAGCAGCGCTGAAGTGGCAGGGTACTCCGAGCAGTACTTC
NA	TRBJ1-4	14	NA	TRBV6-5	CASSRVAANEKLFF	TGTGCCAGCAGTCGGGTAGCGGCTAATGAAAAACTGTTTTTT
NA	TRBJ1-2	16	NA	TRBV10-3	CAISENQAGLNYGYTF	TGTGCCATCAGTGAAAACCAGGCAGGGCTTAACTATGGCTACACCTTC
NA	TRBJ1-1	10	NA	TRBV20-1	CSARAREAFF	TGCAGTGCTAGGGCGAGGGAAGCTTTCTTT
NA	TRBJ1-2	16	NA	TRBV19	CASSIMYGMDLYGYTF	TGTGCCAGTAGTATTATGTACGGGATGGACCTCTATGGCTACACCTTC
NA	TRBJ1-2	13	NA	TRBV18	CASSPEGDYGYTF	TGTGCCAGCTCACCAGAGGGGGACTATGGCTACACCTTC
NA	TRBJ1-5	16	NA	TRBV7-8	CASSLVGHISNQPQHF	TGTGCCAGCAGCTTAGTTGGCCATATTAGCAATCAGCCCCAGCATTTT
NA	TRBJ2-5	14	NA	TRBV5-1	CASSLEAGQETQYF	TGCGCCAGCAGCTTGGAAGCAGGCCAAGAGACCCAGTACTTC
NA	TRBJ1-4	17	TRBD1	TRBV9	CASSARDRGIGNEKLFF	TGTGCCAGCAGCGCCAGGGACAGGGGGATCGGTAATGAAAAACTGTTTTTT
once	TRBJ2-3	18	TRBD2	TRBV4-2	CASSPRTSGIPDSDTQYF	TGTGCCAGCAGCCCCCGGACTAGCGGGATTCCAGATTCAGATACGCAGTATTTT
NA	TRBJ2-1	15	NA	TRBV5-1	CASSLDRSSYNEQFF	TGCGCCAGCAGCTTGGACAGGAGCTCCTACAATGAGCAGTTCTTC
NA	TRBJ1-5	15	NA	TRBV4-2	CASSLQEESNQPQHF	TGTGCCAGCAGCCTCCAGGAGGAGAGCAATCAGCCCCAGCATTTT
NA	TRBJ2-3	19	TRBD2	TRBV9	CASSPRWASGGGGTDTQYF	TGTGCCAGCAGCCCTCGGTGGGCTAGCGGGGGAGGGGGCACAGATACGCAGTATTTT
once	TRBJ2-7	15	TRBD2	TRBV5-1	CASSLASGSLNEQYF	TGCGCCAGCAGCTTGGCCAGCGGGAGTTTGAACGAGCAGTACTTC
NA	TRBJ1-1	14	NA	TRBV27	CASSFDGRSTEAFF	TGTGCCAGCAGTTTCGACGGGAGGAGCACTGAAGCTTTCTTT
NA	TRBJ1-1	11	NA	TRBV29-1	CSGRIYTEAFF	TGCAGCGGCAGAATTTACACTGAAGCTTTCTTT
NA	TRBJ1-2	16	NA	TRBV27	CASSLGIGEPGYGYTF	TGTGCCAGCAGTCTTGGAATCGGGGAGCCTGGCTATGGCTACACCTTC
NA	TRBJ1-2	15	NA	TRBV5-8	CASSPTHRVNYGYTF	TGTGCCAGCAGCCCGACCCACAGGGTTAACTATGGCTACACCTTC
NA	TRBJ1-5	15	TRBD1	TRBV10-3	CASQPGQGENQPQHF	TGTGCCTCGCAACCGGGACAGGGGGAAAATCAGCCCCAGCATTTT
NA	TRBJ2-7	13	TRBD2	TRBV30	CAWASGGGYEQYF	TGTGCCTGGGCCAGCGGGGGCGGGTACGAGCAGTACTTC
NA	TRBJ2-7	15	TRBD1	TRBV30	CAWSDGGQGRIEQYF	TGTGCCTGGAGCGATGGAGGACAGGGGAGGATCGAGCAGTACTTC
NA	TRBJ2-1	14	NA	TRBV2	CASSESRGVNEQFF	TGTGCCAGCAGTGAATCCAGGGGAGTGAATGAGCAGTTCTTC
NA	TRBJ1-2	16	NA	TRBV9	CASSEGGYSPRYGYTF	TGTGCCAGCAGCGAGGGAGGATATTCCCCTCGGTATGGCTACACCTTC
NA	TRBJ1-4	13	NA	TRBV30	CAFLGGTNEKLFF	TGTGCCTTTCTAGGGGGAACTAATGAAAAACTGTTTTTT
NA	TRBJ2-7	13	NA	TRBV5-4	CASSFHSGLEQYF	TGTGCCAGCAGCTTCCACTCAGGGCTCGAGCAGTACTTC
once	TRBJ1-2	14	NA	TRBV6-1	CASSEADYRSGYTF	TGTGCCAGCAGTGAAGCGGACTACAGGAGTGGCTACACCTTC
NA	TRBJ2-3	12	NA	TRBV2	CASGGLVDTQYF	TGTGCCAGCGGCGGACTTGTAGATACGCAGTATTTT
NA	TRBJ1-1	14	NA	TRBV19	CASSFGWTNTEAFF	TGTGCCAGTAGTTTCGGATGGACAAACACTGAAGCTTTCTTT
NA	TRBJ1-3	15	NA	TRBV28	CASSYRPSSGNTIYF	TGTGCCAGCAGTTACAGACCTTCCTCTGGAAACACCATATATTTT
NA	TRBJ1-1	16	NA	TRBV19	CASRKFGRVRSSEAFF	TGTGCCAGTAGAAAATTCGGGAGGGTGAGGTCATCTGAAGCTTTCTTT
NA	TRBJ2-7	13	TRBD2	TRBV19	CASRTSGTYEQYF	TGTGCCAGTAGGACTAGCGGTACCTACGAGCAGTACTTC
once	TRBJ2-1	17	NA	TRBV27	CASRRKWSGVSYNEQFF	TGTGCCAGCAGACGGAAGTGGAGCGGCGTGTCCTACAATGAGCAGTTCTTC
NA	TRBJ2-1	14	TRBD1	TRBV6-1	CASSTRDRANEQFF	TGTGCCAGCAGCACCCGGGACAGGGCCAATGAGCAGTTCTTC
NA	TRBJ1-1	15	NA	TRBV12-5	CASGLVNAGRTEAFF	TGTGCTAGTGGTTTGGTAAACGCAGGGAGGACTGAAGCTTTCTTT
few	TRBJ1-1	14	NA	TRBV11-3	CASSVGRGSTEAFF	TGTGCCAGCAGCGTGGGGAGAGGGAGCACTGAAGCTTTCTTT
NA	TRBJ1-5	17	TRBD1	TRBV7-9	CASSLALSGGPNQPQHF	TGTGCCAGCAGCTTAGCGCTGTCAGGGGGCCCCAATCAGCCCCAGCATTTT
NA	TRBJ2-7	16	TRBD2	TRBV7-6	CASSPQTGLAAYEQYF	TGTGCCAGCAGCCCACAAACGGGACTAGCGGCTTACGAGCAGTACTTC
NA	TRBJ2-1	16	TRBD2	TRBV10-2	CASSPSGAGAYNEQFF	TGCGCCAGCAGTCCCTCTGGAGCGGGAGCCTACAATGAGCAGTTCTTC
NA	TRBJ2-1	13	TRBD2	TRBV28	CASRTSGSNEQFF	TGTGCCAGCAGGACTAGCGGGAGTAATGAGCAGTTCTTC
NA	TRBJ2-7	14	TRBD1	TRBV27	CASSLGQGIREQYF	TGTGCCAGCAGTCTAGGACAGGGGATCCGCGAGCAGTACTTC
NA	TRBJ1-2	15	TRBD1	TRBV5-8	CASSWGDRGYYGYTF	TGTGCCAGCAGCTGGGGGGACAGGGGGTACTATGGCTACACCTTC